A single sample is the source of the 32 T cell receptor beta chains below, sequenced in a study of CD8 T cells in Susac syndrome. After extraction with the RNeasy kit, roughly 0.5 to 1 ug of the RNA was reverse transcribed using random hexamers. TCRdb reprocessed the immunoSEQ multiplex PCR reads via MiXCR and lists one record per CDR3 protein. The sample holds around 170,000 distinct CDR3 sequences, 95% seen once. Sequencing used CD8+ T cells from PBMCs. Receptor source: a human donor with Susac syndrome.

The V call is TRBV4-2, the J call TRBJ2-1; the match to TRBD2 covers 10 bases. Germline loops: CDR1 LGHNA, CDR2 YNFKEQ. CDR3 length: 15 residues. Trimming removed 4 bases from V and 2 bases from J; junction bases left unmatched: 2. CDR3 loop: CASSPLAGAYNEQFF. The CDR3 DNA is TGTGCCAGCAGCCCTCTAGCGGGAGCCTACAATGAGCAGTTCTTC.

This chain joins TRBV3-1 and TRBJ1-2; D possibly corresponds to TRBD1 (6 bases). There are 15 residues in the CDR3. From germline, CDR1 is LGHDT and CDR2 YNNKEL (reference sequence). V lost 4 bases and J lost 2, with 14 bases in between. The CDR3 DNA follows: TGTGCCAGCAGCCCACGACAGGAGAACAACTATGGCTACACCTTC. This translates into CASSPRQENNYGYTF.

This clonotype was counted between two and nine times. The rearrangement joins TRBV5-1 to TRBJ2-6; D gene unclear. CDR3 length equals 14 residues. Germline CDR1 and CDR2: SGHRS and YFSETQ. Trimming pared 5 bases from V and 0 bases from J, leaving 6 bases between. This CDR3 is CASRQSSGANVLTF. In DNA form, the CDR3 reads TGCGCCAGCAGACAAAGCTCTGGGGCCAACGTCCTGACTTTC. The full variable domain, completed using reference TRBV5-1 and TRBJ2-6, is KAGVTQTPRYLIKTRGQQVTLSCSPISGHRSVSWYQQTPGQGLQFLFEYFSETQRNKGNFPGRFSGRQFSNSRSEMNVSTLELGDSALYLCASRQSSGANVLTFGAGSRLTVL.

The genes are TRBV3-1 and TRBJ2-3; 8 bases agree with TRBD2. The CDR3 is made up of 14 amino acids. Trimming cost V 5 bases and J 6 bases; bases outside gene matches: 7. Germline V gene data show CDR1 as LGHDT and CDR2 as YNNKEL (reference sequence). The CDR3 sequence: CASSEAGAGDTQYF. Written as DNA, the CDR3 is TGTGCCAGCAGCGAAGCGGGAGCTGGGGATACGCAGTATTTT.

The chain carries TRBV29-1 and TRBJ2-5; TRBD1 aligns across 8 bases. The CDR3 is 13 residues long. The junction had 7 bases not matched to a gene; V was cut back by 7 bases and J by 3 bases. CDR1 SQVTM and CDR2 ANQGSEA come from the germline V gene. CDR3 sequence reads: CSADGQGKETQYF. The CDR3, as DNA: TGCAGCGCTGATGGACAGGGAAAAGAGACCCAGTACTTC.

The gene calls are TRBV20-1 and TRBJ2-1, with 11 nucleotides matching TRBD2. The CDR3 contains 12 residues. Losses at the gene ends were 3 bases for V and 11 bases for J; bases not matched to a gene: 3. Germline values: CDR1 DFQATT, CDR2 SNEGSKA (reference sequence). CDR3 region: CSARGLAAQQFF. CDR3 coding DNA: TGCAGTGCTAGGGGACTAGCGGCTCAGCAGTTCTTC.

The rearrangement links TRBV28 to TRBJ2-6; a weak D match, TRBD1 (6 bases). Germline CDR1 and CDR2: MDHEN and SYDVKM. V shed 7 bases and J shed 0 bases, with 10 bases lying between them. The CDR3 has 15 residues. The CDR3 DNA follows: TGTGCCAGCACCTCAGGGGCCTCTGGGGCCAACGTCCTGACTTTC. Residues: CASTSGASGANVLTF. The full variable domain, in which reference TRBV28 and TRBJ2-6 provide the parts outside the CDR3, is DVKVTQSSRYLVKRTGEKVFLECVQDMDHENMFWYRQDPGLGLRLIYFSYDVKMKEKGDIPEGYSVSREKKERFSLILESASTNQTSMYLCASTSGASGANVLTFGAGSRLTVL.

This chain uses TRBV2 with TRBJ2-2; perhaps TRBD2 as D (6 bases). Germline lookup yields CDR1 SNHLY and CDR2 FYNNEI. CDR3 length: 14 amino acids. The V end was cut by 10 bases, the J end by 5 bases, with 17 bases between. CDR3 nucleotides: TGTGCCACCAGGGTACGGGAGAAGACCGGGGAGCTGTTTTTT. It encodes CATRVREKTGELFF.

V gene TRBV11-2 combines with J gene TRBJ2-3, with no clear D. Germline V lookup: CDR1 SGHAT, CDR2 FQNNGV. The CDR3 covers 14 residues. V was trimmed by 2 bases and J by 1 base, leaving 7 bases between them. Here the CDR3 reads CASSLPFGTDTQYF. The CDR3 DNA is TGTGCCAGCAGCTTACCTTTCGGCACAGATACGCAGTATTTT.

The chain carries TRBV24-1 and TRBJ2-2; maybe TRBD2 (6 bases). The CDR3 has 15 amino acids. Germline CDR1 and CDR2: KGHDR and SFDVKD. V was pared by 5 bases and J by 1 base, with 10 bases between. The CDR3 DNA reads TGTGCCACCAGTGCGGGCGGGAAGAACACCGGGGAGCTGTTTTTT. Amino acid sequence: CATSAGGKNTGELFF.

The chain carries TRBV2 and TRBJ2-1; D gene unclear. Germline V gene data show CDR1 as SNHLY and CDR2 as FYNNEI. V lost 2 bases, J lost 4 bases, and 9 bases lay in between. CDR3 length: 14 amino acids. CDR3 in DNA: TGTGCCAGCAGTGAAAACTGGTCATACAATGAGCAGTTCTTC. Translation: CASSENWSYNEQFF.

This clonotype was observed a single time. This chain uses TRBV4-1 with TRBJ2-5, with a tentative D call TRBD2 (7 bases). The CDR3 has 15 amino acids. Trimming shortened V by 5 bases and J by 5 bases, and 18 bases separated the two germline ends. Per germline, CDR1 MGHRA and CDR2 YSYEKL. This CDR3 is CASSALGGARETQYF. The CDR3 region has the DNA TGCGCCAGCAGCGCATTGGGGGGGGCCCGGGAGACCCAGTACTTC.

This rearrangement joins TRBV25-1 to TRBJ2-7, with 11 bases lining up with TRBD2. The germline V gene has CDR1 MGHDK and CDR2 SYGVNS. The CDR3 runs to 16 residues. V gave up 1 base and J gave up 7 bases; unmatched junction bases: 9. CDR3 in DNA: TGTGCCAGCAGTGAATGGGTTACTAGCGGGAGAGGTGAGCAGTACTTC. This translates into CASSEWVTSGRGEQYF.

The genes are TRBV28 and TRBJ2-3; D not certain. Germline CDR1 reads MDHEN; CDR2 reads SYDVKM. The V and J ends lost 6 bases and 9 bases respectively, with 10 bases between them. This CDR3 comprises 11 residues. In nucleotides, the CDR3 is TGTGCCAGCAGCCTAACACCAACGCAGTATTTT. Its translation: CASSLTPTQYF.

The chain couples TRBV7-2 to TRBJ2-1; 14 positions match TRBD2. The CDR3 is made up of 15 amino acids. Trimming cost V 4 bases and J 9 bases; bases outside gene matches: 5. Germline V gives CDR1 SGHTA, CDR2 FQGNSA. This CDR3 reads CASSSTSGRASEQFF. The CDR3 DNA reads TGTGCCAGCAGCTCGACTAGCGGGAGGGCCAGTGAGCAGTTCTTC.

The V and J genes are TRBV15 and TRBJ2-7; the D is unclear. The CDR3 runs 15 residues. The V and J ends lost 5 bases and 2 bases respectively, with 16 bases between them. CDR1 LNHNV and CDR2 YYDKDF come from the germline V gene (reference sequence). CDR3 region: CATSGEDLAPYEQYF. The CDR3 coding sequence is TGTGCCACCAGCGGCGAAGATCTGGCCCCCTACGAGCAGTACTTC.

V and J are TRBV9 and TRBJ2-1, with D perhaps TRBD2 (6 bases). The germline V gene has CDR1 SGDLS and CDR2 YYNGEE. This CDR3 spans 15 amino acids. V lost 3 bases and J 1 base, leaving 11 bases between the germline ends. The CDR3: CASSAGGPSYNEQFF. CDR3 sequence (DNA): TGTGCCAGCAGCGCCGGAGGGCCTTCCTACAATGAGCAGTTCTTC.

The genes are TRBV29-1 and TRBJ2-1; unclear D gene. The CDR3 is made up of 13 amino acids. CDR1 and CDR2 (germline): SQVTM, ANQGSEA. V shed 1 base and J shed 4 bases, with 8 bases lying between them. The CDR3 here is CSVEAAVYNEQFF. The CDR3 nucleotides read TGCAGCGTTGAAGCTGCGGTTTACAATGAGCAGTTCTTC.

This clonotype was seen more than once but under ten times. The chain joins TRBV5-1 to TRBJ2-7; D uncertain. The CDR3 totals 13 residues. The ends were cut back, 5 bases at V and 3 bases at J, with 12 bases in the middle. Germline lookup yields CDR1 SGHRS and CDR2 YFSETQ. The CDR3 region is CASSPGSGYEQYF. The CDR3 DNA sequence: TGCGCCAGCAGTCCCGGTTCGGGCTACGAGCAGTACTTC.

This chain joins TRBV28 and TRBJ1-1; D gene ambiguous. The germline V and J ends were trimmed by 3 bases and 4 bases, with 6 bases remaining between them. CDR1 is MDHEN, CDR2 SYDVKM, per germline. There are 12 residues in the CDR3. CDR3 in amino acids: CASSFWGTEAFF. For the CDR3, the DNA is TGTGCCAGCAGTTTTTGGGGCACTGAAGCTTTCTTT.

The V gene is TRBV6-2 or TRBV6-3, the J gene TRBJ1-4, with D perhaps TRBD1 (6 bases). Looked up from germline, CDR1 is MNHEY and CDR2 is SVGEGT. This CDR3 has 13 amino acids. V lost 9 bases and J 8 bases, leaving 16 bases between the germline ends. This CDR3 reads CASIMEGGEKLFF. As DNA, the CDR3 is TGTGCCAGTATAATGGAGGGGGGAGAAAAACTGTTTTTT.

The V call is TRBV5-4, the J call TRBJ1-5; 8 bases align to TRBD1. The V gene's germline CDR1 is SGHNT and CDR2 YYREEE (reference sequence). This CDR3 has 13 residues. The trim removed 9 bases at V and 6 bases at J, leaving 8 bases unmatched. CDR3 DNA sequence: TGTGCCATGCATAGACAGGGGACTCAGCCCCAGCATTTT. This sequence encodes CAMHRQGTQPQHF.

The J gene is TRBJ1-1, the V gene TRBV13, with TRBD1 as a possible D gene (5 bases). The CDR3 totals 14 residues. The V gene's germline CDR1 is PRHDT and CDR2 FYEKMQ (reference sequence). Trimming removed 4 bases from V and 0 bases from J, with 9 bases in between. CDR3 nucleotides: TGTGCCAGCAGCTCCAAGGGGCTGAACACTGAAGCTTTCTTT. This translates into CASSSKGLNTEAFF.

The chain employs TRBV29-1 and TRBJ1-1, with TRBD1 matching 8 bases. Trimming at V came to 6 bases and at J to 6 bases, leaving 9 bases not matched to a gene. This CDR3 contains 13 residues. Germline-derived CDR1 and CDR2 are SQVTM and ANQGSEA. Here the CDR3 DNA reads TGCAGCGTGACAGGGGCGGGCGATGCTGAAGCTTTCTTT. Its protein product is CSVTGAGDAEAFF.

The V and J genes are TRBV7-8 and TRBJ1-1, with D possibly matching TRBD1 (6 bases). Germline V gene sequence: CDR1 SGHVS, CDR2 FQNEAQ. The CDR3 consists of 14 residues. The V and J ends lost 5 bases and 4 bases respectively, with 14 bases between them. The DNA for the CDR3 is TGTGCCAGCAGCGGCAGGGGTTTTGTCACTGAAGCTTTCTTT. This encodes CASSGRGFVTEAFF.

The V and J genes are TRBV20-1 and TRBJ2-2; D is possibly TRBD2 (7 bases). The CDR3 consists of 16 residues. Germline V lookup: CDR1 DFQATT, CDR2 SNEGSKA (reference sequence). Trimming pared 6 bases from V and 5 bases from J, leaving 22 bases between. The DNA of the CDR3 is TGCAGTGCCACCACTTTTGGGGGGGCGGGAACCGGGGAGCTGTTTTTT. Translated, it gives CSATTFGGAGTGELFF.

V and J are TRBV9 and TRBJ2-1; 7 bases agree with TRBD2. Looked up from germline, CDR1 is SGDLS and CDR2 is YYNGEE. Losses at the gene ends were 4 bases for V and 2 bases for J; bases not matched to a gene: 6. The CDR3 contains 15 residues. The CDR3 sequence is CASSLRDYPYNEQFF. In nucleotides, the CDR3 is TGTGCCAGCAGCCTCCGGGACTACCCCTACAATGAGCAGTTCTTC.

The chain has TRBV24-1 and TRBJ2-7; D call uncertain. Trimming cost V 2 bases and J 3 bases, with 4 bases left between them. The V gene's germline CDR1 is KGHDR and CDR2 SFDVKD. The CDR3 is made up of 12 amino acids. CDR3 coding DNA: TGTGCCACCAGTGATTGGGGCTACGAGCAGTACTTC. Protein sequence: CATSDWGYEQYF.

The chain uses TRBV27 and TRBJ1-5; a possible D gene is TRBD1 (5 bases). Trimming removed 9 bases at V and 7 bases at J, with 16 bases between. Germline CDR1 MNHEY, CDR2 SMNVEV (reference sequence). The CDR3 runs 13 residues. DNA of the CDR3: TGTGCCAGTCCTCCTCGTCGGGGGCAGCCCCAGCATTTT. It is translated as CASPPRRGQPQHF.

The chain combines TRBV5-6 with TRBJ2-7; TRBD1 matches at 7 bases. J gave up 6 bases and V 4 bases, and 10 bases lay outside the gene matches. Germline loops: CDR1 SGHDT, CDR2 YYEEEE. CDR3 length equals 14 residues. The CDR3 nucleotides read TGTGCCAGCAGCATCGGGGACAGCGCGTTCGAGCAGTACTTC. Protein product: CASSIGDSAFEQYF.

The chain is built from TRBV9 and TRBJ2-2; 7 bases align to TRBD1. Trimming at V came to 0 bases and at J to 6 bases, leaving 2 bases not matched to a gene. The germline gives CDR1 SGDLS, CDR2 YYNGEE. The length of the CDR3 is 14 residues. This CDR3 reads CASSVGGTAGELFF. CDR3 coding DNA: TGTGCCAGCAGCGTAGGAGGGACAGCCGGGGAGCTGTTTTTT.

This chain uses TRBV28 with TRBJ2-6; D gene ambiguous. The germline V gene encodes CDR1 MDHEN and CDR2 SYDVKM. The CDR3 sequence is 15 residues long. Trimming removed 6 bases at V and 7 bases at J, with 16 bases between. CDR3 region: CASSSVHLDANVLTF. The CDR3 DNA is TGTGCCAGCAGCTCGGTCCACTTGGATGCCAACGTCCTGACTTTC.